This TCR beta chain was found in a study of shared clonotypes between healthy human individuals. V lost 4 bases and J lost 2; bases outside the gene matches: 7. The CDR3 loop spans 16 amino acids. Per germline, CDR1 SGHNT and CDR2 YENEEA. The test was conducted at deep level. The assay was immunoSEQ multiplex PCR, and TCRdb's table has in-frame clones only and misses some. This table holds about half a million clones, less than 80% found once. The V call is TRBV11-3, the J call TRBJ2-7, with 11 bases fitting TRBD2. The material sequenced was PBMCs. The sequence was collected from a woman in her thirties or forties in good health. Some clones in this sample may be carry-over from other donors' samples. The CDR3, as DNA: TGTGCCAGCAGCTCCTCGACTAGCGGGATACCCTACGAGCAGTACTTC. It translates to CASSSSTSGIPYEQYF.